The clone carrying this TCR beta chain was found many times. The sample originates from a study of T cells in Graves' hyperthyroidism and ophthalmopathy. The TCR beta CDR3 regions underwent amplification using RNA transcripts as the source. The study used the HTBI primer set for a first-round RT-PCR of the TCR CDR3. TCRdb called the multiplex PCR reads again in MiXCR, with one record for every CDR3 protein. The sample includes 280,000 or so distinct CDR3 sequences, 20% to 30% of them seen just once. The V end was cut by 6 bases, the J end by 5 bases, with 5 bases between. CDR1 MDHEN and CDR2 SYDVKM come from the germline V gene. The CDR3 length is 10 residues.

V is TRBV28 and J is TRBJ2-7; D not certain. The source material was blood. The receptor comes from a man aged 35 to 55 with Graves' hyperthyroidism that later progressed to Graves' ophthalmopathy. The CDR3 sequence: CASSGHEQYF. The CDR3 DNA sequence: TGTGCCAGCAGCGGGCACGAGCAGTACTTC.